These 13 T cell receptor beta chains originate from one sample sequenced in a study of Ad26.COV2.S vaccination and SARS-CoV-2 variants. The sample's treatment: around 19 received Ad26.COV2.S at low or high dose, single or two shots; about five received placebo; per-sample allocation not given. Sampling happened 63 days after the first vaccine or placebo injection. Repertoires were generated with immunoSEQ multiplex PCR, while TCRdb's copy carries only in-frame clones and drops some. The profile covers about 350,000 clones, with about 88% appearing a single time and roughly 10% taken by the ten largest. The starting material was peripheral blood, obtained in a trial of Ad26.COV2.S vaccine versus placebo. The receptors shown here come from a person aged 18-65 years who received the Ad26.COV2.S COVID-19 vaccine or a placebo.

The chain recombines TRBV19 with TRBJ1-2, with D possibly being TRBD1 (5 bases). Deletions cut 9 bases from V and 1 base from J, with 12 bases between. The germline gives CDR1 LNHDA, CDR2 SQIVND (reference sequence). CDR3 length: 13 residues. The CDR3, as DNA: TGTGCCAGCGATCGGGGGGATAACTATGGCTACACCTTC. Its translation: CASDRGDNYGYTF. The full variable domain, its missing parts supplied by reference TRBV19 and TRBJ1-2, is DGGITQSPKYLFRKEGQNVTLSCEQNLNHDAMYWYRQDPGQGLRLIYYSQIVNDFQKGDIAEGYSVSREKKESFPLTVTSAQKNPTAFYLCASDRGDNYGYTFGSGTRLTVV.

V gene TRBV21-1 combines with J gene TRBJ2-7; whether TRBD1, the table's D call, matches the DNA was not checked. TRBV21-1 is recorded as a pseudogene. The CDR3 sequence is 17 residues long. The CDR3 spells CASSKVGGRQGTYEQYF. The DNA for the CDR3 is TGTGCCAGCAGCAAAGTAGGTGGGCGACAGGGAACCTACGAGCAGTACTTC.

The V and J genes are TRBV21-1 and TRBJ2-7. TRBV21-1 is a pseudogene locus. The CDR3 covers 13 residues. The DNA for the CDR3 is TGCCCCCGTGACGGTTATTTTATCTACGAGCAGTACTTC. Protein sequence: CPRDGYFIYEQYF.

J is TRBJ2-3 and V is TRBV27; possible D gene TRBD2, 5 bases. With 2 bases removed from V and 2 bases from J, the gap between germline ends came to 11 bases. Germline values: CDR1 MNHEY, CDR2 SMNVEV (reference sequence). This CDR3 contains 15 residues. The CDR3, as DNA: TGTGCCAGCAGTTTAGGAGGTCGCCCCACAGATACGCAGTATTTT. Its protein product is CASSLGGRPTDTQYF.

The chain employs TRBV5-1 and TRBJ1-1; D is perhaps TRBD1 (5 bases). The germline CDR1 and CDR2 sequences are SGHRS and YFSETQ. Between the trimmed V and J ends, which lost 4 bases and 1 base, there was a span of 11 bases. The CDR3 runs to 14 residues. The CDR3 DNA sequence: TGCGCCAGCAGCCAGCTACAGGCGAACACTGAAGCTTTCTTT. Translation gives CASSQLQANTEAFF.

The chain is built from TRBV7-2 and TRBJ2-2; perhaps TRBD1 as D (5 bases). Per the germline V gene, CDR1 is SGHTA and CDR2 is FQGNSA. V dropped 5 bases and J dropped 0 bases, with 13 bases sitting between them. The CDR3 length is 16 residues. In nucleotides, the CDR3 is TGTGCCAGCAGCACCAGGACAAGCTCGAACACCGGGGAGCTGTTTTTT. Protein sequence: CASSTRTSSNTGELFF.

This clone was counted between two and nine times. At one boundary the junction diverges from the germline segment, which might be a read error. The genes are TRBV9 and TRBJ2-2, with 8 bases matching TRBD1. The CDR3 is 15 residues long. CDR1 is SGDLS and CDR2 is YYNGEE in the germline V gene. The CDR3 DNA reads as TGTGCCAGCGGCGTCTCGACAGGGGCGGGCGGGGAGCTGTTTTTT. It is translated as CASGVSTGAGGELFF.

For the CDR3, the DNA is TGTGCCAGCAGCCCTGGAGCGGGTGAGCAGTACTTC. Protein product: CASSPGAGEQYF. The V gene is TRBV4-2, the J gene TRBJ2-7; D perhaps matches TRBD2 (6 bases). From germline, CDR1 is LGHNA and CDR2 YNFKEQ. V was cut by 4 bases and J by 7 bases, with 11 bases left in between. The CDR3 consists of 12 residues.

The chain combines TRBV7-9 with TRBJ2-1, with 12 bases that match TRBD2. Germline CDR1 is SEHNR and CDR2 is FQNEAQ (reference sequence). The ends lost 5 bases at V and 10 bases at J; junction bases unmatched: 12. The CDR3 consists of 16 residues. The CDR3 DNA reads as TGTGCCAGCAGCCCTAGTCCTAGCGGGGGGGCGAGGGAGCAGTTCTTC. Residues: CASSPSPSGGAREQFF.

This sequence joins TRBV19 and TRBJ1-5, with TRBD1 as a possible D gene (5 bases). The ends were cut back, 5 bases at V and 11 bases at J, with 19 bases in the middle. The V gene's germline CDR1 is LNHDA and CDR2 SQIVND (reference sequence). The length of the CDR3 is 14 residues. CDR3 nucleotide sequence: TGTGCCAGTAGTTTTCGGGGGGTCTCTGAGGCCCAGCATTTT. The encoded protein is CASSFRGVSEAQHF.

The CDR3: CANAGGSSYEQYF. The CDR3 coding sequence is TGTGCCAACGCGGGGGGCAGCTCCTACGAGCAGTACTTC. This rearrangement joins TRBV10-3 to TRBJ2-7, with 8 bases identical to TRBD2. The V and J ends lost 10 bases and 0 bases, in that order; junction bases with no gene match: 5. The CDR3 length is 13 residues. The V gene's germline CDR1 is ENHRY and CDR2 SYGVKD.

The V and J genes are TRBV6-6 and TRBJ1-6; D is uncertain. This CDR3 is built from 12 residues. Looked up from germline, CDR1 is MNHNY and CDR2 is SVGAGI (reference sequence). The V gene lost 2 bases and the J gene lost 12 bases, with 8 bases spanning the gap. The CDR3 DNA follows: TGTGCCAGCAGTTACACCATGGGACCCCTCCACTTT. Translated: CASSYTMGPLHF.

V is TRBV6-5 and J is TRBJ2-7, with a weak D call TRBD1 (6 bases). Trimming took 4 bases from V and 10 from J, leaving 11 bases between them. The CDR3 is 11 amino acids. Germline V gene data show CDR1 as MNHEY and CDR2 as SVGAGI. CDR3 amino acids: CASSSNREQYF. In DNA form, the CDR3 reads TGTGCCAGCAGTTCCAACAGGGAACAGTACTTC.